The clone carrying this TCR beta chain was observed many times. Antigen specificity is unknown. This specimen belongs to a study of identical twins. Findings of the study overall: With abundant cord blood beta clonotypes, insertions were fewer; memory repertoires showed no such pattern. Rather than following the same donors, the conclusions depended on cross-sectional statistical analysis.

V shed 7 bases and J shed 1 base, with 4 bases lying between them. Germline V gene sequence: CDR1 SNHLY, CDR2 FYNNEI. CDR3 length equals 11 residues. One entry per CDR3 protein results from TCRdb running MiXCR on the 5' RACE reads. Of about 100,000 distinct CDR3 sequences detected, under 7% appear once; the ten largest clones hold 9.5% to 15%. The specimen was memory T cells sorted from blood. The sequence was obtained from a woman in her forties or fifties in good health. J is TRBJ1-1 and V is TRBV2; D remains ambiguous. The CDR3 reads CASMENTEAFF. DNA for the CDR3: TGTGCCAGCATGGAGAACACTGAAGCTTTCTTT.